The rows below give T cell receptor beta chains drawn from one sample of a study of post-analysis software for immune sequencing data. TCRdb recomputed calls from the PCR reads with MiXCR, one row per CDR3 protein. Among 700,000 to 800,000 distinct CDR3 sequences, 25% to 30% were seen once, and the ten largest hold around 0.6%. Source material: blood. These receptor sequences come from a girl between 10 and 17 years old with multiple sclerosis. The CDR3 runs from the conserved cysteine through the conserved F or W. A D gene is named only where the DNA matches it firmly. A clone size is listed for some rows: how often the clone was seen (once, few, many), or a class if it is expanded.

j_call d_call v_call cdr3_length clone_size cdr3_aa cdr3_nt
TRBJ2-1 TRBD1 TRBV7-2 14 . CATSRDSPYNEQFF TGTGCCACTTCCCGGGACAGCCCATACAATGAGCAGTTCTTC
TRBJ2-1 . TRBV4-1 15 few CASSQESSPGDEQFF TGCGCCAGCAGCCAAGAATCTTCTCCCGGGGATGAGCAGTTCTTC
TRBJ2-7 . TRBV12-3/TRBV12-4 13 many CASSLSGDHEQYF TGTGCCAGCAGTTTAAGTGGGGACCACGAGCAGTACTTC
TRBJ2-1 TRBD2 TRBV20-1 15 few CSARVEGTSGDQQFF TGCAGTGCTAGAGTGGAGGGGACTAGCGGGGATCAGCAGTTCTTC
TRBJ1-2 . TRBV6-5 12 few CASFGPNYGYTF TGTGCCAGTTTCGGGCCCAACTATGGCTACACCTTC
TRBJ2-1 . TRBV5-1 15 . CASSLGTASSNEQFF TGCGCCAGCAGCCTCGGGACGGCTAGTTCGAATGAGCAGTTCTTC
TRBJ2-7 . TRBV20-1 15 . CSARQDGPRVYEQYF TGCAGTGCTCGGCAGGACGGGCCCCGGGTCTACGAGCAGTACTTC
TRBJ2-7 . TRBV29-1 12 . CSVHFGAREQYF TGCAGCGTTCACTTCGGGGCGCGGGAGCAGTACTTC
TRBJ2-6 . TRBV4-3 17 . CASSQGLDVAGANVRTF TGCGCCAGCAGCCAAGGCCTCGACGTAGCTGGGGCCAACGTCCGGACTTTC
TRBJ1-2 . TRBV5-5 15 . CASSRLWGGNYGYTF TGTGCCAGCAGCCGCCTTTGGGGCGGGAACTATGGCTACACCTTC
TRBJ2-1 TRBD1 TRBV29-1 14 many CSVRDRSLHNEQFF TGCAGCGTTCGGGACAGATCCCTTCACAATGAGCAGTTCTTC
TRBJ2-7 . TRBV4-3 16 few CASSQDIGTANYEQYF TGCGCCAGCAGCCAAGATATAGGGACGGCCAACTACGAGCAGTACTTC
TRBJ2-3 TRBD2 TRBV7-2 17 . CASSLGLAGAPRGTQYF TGTGCCAGCAGCTTAGGACTAGCGGGGGCCCCCAGGGGTACGCAGTATTTT
TRBJ1-4 . TRBV20-1 15 . CSARSEGSTNEKLFF TGCAGTGCTAGATCTGAGGGATCAACTAATGAAAAACTGTTTTTT
TRBJ2-1 . TRBV10-3 15 . CAISASGSSYNEQFF TGTGCCATCAGCGCTTCTGGGAGCTCCTACAATGAGCAGTTCTTC
TRBJ2-1 TRBD1 TRBV5-6 15 . CASSLRRTGYNEQFF TGTGCCAGCAGCTTGCGCCGGACAGGCTACAATGAGCAGTTCTTC
TRBJ2-7 . TRBV20-1 13 . CSARDRLTYEQYF TGCAGTGCTAGAGATCGGTTGACCTACGAGCAGTACTTC
TRBJ1-2 . TRBV14 14 . CASSQEQGGRGYTF TGTGCCAGCAGCCAAGAGCAAGGGGGGCGCGGCTACACCTTC
TRBJ1-5 TRBD1 TRBV27 13 . CASSGQVDQPQHF TGTGCCAGCAGTGGACAGGTCGATCAGCCCCAGCATTTT
TRBJ1-2 . TRBV11-2 15 . CASSLEAAGNYGYTF TGTGCCAGCAGCTTAGAAGCGGCAGGCAACTATGGCTACACCTTC
TRBJ2-7 TRBD2 TRBV9 15 once CVSSVGGRASYEQYF TGTGTCAGCAGCGTAGGCGGGAGGGCCTCCTACGAGCAGTACTTC
TRBJ2-1 . TRBV7-2 12 few CASSPGWDEQFF TGTGCCAGCAGCCCCGGGTGGGATGAGCAGTTCTTC
TRBJ2-7 . TRBV29-1 13 . CSVVGGGTYEQYF TGCAGCGTTGTCGGCGGCGGAACCTACGAGCAGTACTTC
TRBJ2-3 TRBD2 TRBV29-1 15 many CSVEASGSRADTQYF TGCAGCGTTGAGGCTAGCGGGAGTCGTGCAGATACGCAGTATTTT
TRBJ1-2 . TRBV7-9 14 . CASSRSGTNYGYTF TGTGCCAGCAGCCGTTCGGGCACTAACTATGGCTACACCTTC